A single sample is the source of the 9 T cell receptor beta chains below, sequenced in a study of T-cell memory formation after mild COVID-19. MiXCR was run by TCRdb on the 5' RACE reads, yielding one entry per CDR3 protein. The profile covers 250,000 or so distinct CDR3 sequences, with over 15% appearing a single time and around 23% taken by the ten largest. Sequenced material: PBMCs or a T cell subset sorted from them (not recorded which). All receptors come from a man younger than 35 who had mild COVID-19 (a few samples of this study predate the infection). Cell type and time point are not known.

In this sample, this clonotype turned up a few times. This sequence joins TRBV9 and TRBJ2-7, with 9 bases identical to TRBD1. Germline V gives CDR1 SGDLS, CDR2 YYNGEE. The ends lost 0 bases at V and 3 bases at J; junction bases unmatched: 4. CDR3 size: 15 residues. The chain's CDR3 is CASSVGRDRVYEQYF. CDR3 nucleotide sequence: TGTGCCAGCAGCGTAGGACGGGACAGGGTCTACGAGCAGTACTTC.

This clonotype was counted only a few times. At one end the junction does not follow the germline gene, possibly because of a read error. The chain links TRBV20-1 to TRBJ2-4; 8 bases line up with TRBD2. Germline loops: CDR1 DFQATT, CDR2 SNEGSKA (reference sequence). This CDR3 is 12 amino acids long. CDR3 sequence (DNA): TGCAGTGCTAGACCGGGGGGGTCCAATTTGCGGTTC. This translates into CSARPGGSNLRF.

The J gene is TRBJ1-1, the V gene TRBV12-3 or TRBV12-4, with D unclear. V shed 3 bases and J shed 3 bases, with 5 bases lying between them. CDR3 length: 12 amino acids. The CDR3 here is CASSLWDTEAFF. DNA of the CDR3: TGTGCCAGCAGTTTGTGGGACACTGAAGCTTTCTTT.

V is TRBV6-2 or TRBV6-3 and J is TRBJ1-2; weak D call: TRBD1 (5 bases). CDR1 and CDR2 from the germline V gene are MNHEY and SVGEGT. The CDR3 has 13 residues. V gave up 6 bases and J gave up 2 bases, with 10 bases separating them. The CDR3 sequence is CASRRDLNYGYTF. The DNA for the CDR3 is TGTGCCAGCAGGAGGGACCTAAACTATGGCTACACCTTC.

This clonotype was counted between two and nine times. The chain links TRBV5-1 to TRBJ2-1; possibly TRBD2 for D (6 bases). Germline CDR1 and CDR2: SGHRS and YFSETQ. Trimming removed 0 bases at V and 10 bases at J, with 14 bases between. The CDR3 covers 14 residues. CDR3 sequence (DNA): TGCGCCAGCAGCTTGGTCCCTAGCGCGGGCGAGCAGTTCTTC. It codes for CASSLVPSAGEQFF.

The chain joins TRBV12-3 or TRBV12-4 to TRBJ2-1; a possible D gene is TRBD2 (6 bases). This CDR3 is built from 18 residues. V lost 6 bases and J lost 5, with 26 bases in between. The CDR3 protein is CASSPITRLAPQDNEQFF. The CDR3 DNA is TGTGCCAGCAGCCCAATAACCCGCCTAGCGCCCCAGGACAATGAGCAGTTCTTC.

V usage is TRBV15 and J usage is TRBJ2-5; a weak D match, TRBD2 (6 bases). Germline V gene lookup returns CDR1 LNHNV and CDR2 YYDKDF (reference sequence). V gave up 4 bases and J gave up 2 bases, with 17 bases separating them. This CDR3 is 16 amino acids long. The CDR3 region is CATSTRLEILQETQYF. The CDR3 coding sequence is TGTGCCACCAGCACCAGACTAGAAATTTTACAAGAGACCCAGTACTTC.

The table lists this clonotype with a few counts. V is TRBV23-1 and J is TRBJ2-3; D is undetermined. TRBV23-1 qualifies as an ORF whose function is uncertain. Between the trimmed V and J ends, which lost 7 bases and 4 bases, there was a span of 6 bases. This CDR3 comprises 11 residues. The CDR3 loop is CASKPPDTQYF. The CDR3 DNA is TGCGCCAGCAAGCCCCCAGATACGCAGTATTTT.

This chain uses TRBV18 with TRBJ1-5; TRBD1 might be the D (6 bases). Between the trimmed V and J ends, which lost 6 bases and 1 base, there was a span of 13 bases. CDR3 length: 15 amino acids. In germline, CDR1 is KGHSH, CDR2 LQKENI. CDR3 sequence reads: CASSLEQGSNQPQHF. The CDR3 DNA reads TGTGCCAGCTCCCTAGAACAGGGAAGCAATCAGCCCCAGCATTTT.